The following is a T cell receptor (beta chain) sequence with its context. In its sample, this clonotype was seen many times. This clone's antigen is unknown. Base quality data are lacking; no much larger clone is found one base away. CDR1 and CDR2 are read off the germline V gene as SGHRS and YFSETQ. Compared with germline, V lacks 0 bases and J lacks 6 bases; bases without a gene match: 4. There are 15 amino acids in the CDR3, from cysteine to phenylalanine inclusive. Of the read, only the CDR3 DNA is kept; its 45 bases are in frame from base 1. This sample is part of a study of regulatory T cells in long-lasting Graves disease (dated by TCRdb to the early 2020s). Broadly, across the study: Patients with newly diagnosed Graves' disease had been on antithyroid drugs for under 3 months. The study took place in China and was registered as a clinical trial. Peripheral blood TCR sequencing and RNA sequencing compared persistent Graves' disease patients with newly diagnosed Graves' disease patients. A total of 35 or so samples were covered by TCR sequencing, comprising roughly 13 persistent and about 20 newly diagnosed Graves' disease patients.

The sample's time point label is to be understood as: newly diagnosed GD, antithyroid drugs for less than 3 months. RNA was extracted from PBMCs in TRIzol for both TCR sequencing and RNA sequencing. The diagnosis of Graves' disease was made according to American Thyroid Association guidelines. Recruitment of patients was carried out at an endocrinology department in Xi'an, China. Each patient gave about 8.1 milliliters of peripheral blood, collected in an EDTA anticoagulant tube. Ficoll Paque Plus density gradient separation was used to isolate PBMCs, and no further T cell sorting was performed. RNA quality was checked with an Agilent 2100 Bioanalyzer and agarose gel, and concentration with a NanoDrop 2000. The library was produced with multiplex PCR. The sequencer listed for this sample is Illumina HiSeq 4000. To build TCR beta libraries, CDR3 regions were amplified by Arm-PCR using iRepertoire HTBI primers. PCR products were gel purified before sequencing. For the original study's pipeline: Across samples, roughly 60 TRBV and 15 or so TRBJ segments were identified and used for gene usage analysis of CDR3 amino acid clonotypes. COPE and FqMerger were used to merge the filtered high-quality paired reads into contigs. Contigs were aligned with BLAST to IMGT TRBV, TRBD and TRBJ reference genes, and CDR3 was defined per IMGT. Any clonotype with a frequency above 0.1% was counted as a highly expanded clone. Shannon entropy was used to measure repertoire diversity, and the Gini coefficient was used to measure V-J evenness. Public clonotypes were defined as clonotypes shared by more than one individual. TCRdb reanalyzed the raw reads on its own, using fastp at Q25 for trimming and MiXCR for clone calling, and kept in-frame beta chains. A single entry per CDR3 protein holds the most common genes and DNA from its merged rows. Here the V and J calls rest on TCRdb's processing, not on the authors' analysis. In this sample the table shows 600,000 to 650,000 distinct CDR3 sequences, roughly 16% of which occur a single time. The ten largest clonotypes hold roughly 18% of the sample.

What the research found in general, with its limitations: TRBV28, TRBJ1-2 and TRBJ2-5 were preferentially used in persistent disease, while TRBV20-1 and TRBJ2-1 were favored in newly diagnosed disease. Compared with newly diagnosed patients, patients with persistent Graves' disease had lower TCR Shannon entropy and fewer highly expanded clones, which suggests clonal expansion. Sequencing and analysis were limited to the TCR beta chain. The authors noted that the small sample size was a limitation that may lower accuracy. Because the primary lesion, thyroid tissue, could not be accessed, the study looked at peripheral blood alone. More public clonotypes were shared among persistent patients (under 3,000) than among newly diagnosed patients (roughly 1,000).

The data also belong to a second study, concerning T cells in Graves' hyperthyroidism and ophthalmopathy. The second study's authors report: A patient counted as having stable Graves' hyperthyroidism if no progression to ophthalmopathy occurred over 18 months of follow-up. Hyperthyroidism patients were aged 18 to 65 years and newly diagnosed, with disease duration of less than 2 months. Exclusion was applied to patients with uncontrolled infections, other autoimmune diseases, pregnancy or lactation. Clinical symptoms, serum thyroxine and TRAb, thyroid ultrasound, and orbital computed tomography formed the basis for the diagnoses. The TCR CDR3 was subjected to a first round of RT-PCR using the HTBI primer set and the Qiagen OneStep RT-PCR kit. Most expanded thyroid clonotypes (frequency above 0.001) were also detected in blood, a finding suggesting that blood repertoires may reflect thyroid immune responses. Ophthalmopathy was separated from stable hyperthyroidism by a 13 V-J signature model, with around 88% sensitivity and about 81% specificity obtained in cross-validation and 80%/75% obtained in testing. During validation, the model predicted progression to ophthalmopathy a median of roughly six months ahead of onset, with almost 71% sensitivity and under 85% specificity. A discovery cohort of approximately 100 patients, about 43 with Graves' ophthalmopathy and about 58 with stable Graves' hyperthyroidism, was used to find distinguishing TCR V-J signatures. Prospective prediction of ophthalmopathy was tested in an independent validation cohort consisting of 18 hyperthyroidism patients and 15 to 17 patients who later progressed to ophthalmopathy. For training and testing, the 110 or so patients in the discovery cohort were randomly divided in a 7:3 ratio. In about 6 Graves' hyperthyroidism patients, the study also compared T-cell repertoires from thyroid tissue with T-cell repertoires from blood. Once sampling was done, hyperthyroidism patients were given methimazole at a starting dose of 30 mg daily, whereas ophthalmopathy patients were given high-dose intravenous methylprednisolone. A second multiplex PCR round built the libraries, followed by size selection and purification. Sequencing of the libraries was done on an Illumina HiSeq2000 using paired-end 100 bp reads. Raw data were processed with SOAPnuke, discarding reads with adapters, uncalled bases, mean Phred below 15, or no exact constant-primer or identifier match. COPE v1.2.5 was used to merge the high-quality paired reads, and each unique nucleotide sequence was defined as a clonotype. Clonotypes were aligned to IMGT TRBV, TRBD and TRBJ reference segments using MiTCR v1.1. The analysis included only V-J combinations with a frequency above 0.0001, which together covered 99% to 99.2% of the repertoires. The TCS score was defined as the ratio of F50 (clonal expansion) to E x V (chaos), calculated using BLOSUM62-based TCRdist between CDR3 peptides within each V-J. Welch's t-statistics and random forest reduced roughly 540 V-J features to under 15, which were used in a naive Bayes classifier (R e1071). No statistical method was used to fix the sample size in advance, and group allocation was not hidden from the investigators. The paper reports TCR Vbeta CDR3 sequencing of over 120 peripheral blood samples: 43 ophthalmopathy, 70 to 85 hyperthyroidism and around 17 progressor patients.

The TCR originated in a woman aged 25 to 39 with Graves disease. Donor details come from another sample of the same person, matched by shared clones. Recombination joined TRBV5-1 with TRBJ2-7, with 12 middle bases fitting TRBD2. Specimen: peripheral blood mononuclear cells (PBMCs), collected at new diagnosis, from a patient treated with antithyroid drugs. The sequenced DNA: TGCGCCAGCAGCTTGGGACTAGCGGGAGTAAGCGAGCAGTACTTC. Translation gives CASSLGLAGVSEQYF.